This paragraph covers one T cell receptor beta chain sequence. Its antigen is not identified. The data derive from a study of cytomegalovirus exposure and HLA in healthy donors. With 60 Vbeta and 13 Jbeta primers, the PCR was carried out. Generated by immunoSEQ multiplex PCR, the TCRdb table keeps only in-frame clones and is missing some. The sample shows about 130,000 clones, about 80% of them seen only once. Among the donors, all were healthy bone marrow donors. Points from the study as a whole: Later on, an analysis tied 18,000 or so TCR beta sequences to HLA alleles at 0.05 false discovery rate. The study listed around 150 cytomegalovirus-associated TCR beta chains. A further, later analysis showed that HLA-associated TCR beta chains (compared with equally common others) were more clonally expanded.

The V gene's germline CDR1 is LNHNV and CDR2 YYDKDF (reference sequence). Germline trimming cut 5 bases from V and 4 bases from J; bases unmatched to any gene: 8. There are 14 residues in the CDR3. This sequence joins TRBV15 and TRBJ2-7, with 7 bases lining up with TRBD1. The sequenced sample consisted of PBMCs. The TCR was taken from a man aged 30-40 years in good health and CMV-seronegative. For the CDR3, the DNA is TGTGCCACCAGCGTTCGACAGGGTGGGTACGAGCAGTACTTC. It is translated as CATSVRQGGYEQYF.